This note documents a single TCR beta chain sequence. Its antigen is unknown. A universal primer site and UMIs were added as TCR cDNA was made by 5'RACE template switching. A single record per CDR3 protein comes from TCRdb applying MiXCR to the 5' RACE reads. The sample has some 500,000 distinct CDR3 sequences, about 13% seen once. This sample stems from a study of T cells after yellow fever vaccination. On the study more broadly: For low cell numbers, libraries were made with SMART-Seq v4 Ultra Low Input.

Study findings and constraints: A weaker secondary response peaked on day 5, the primary on day 15.

Germline V gene data show CDR1 as KGHSH and CDR2 as LQKENI. This CDR3 spans 14 amino acids. J was trimmed by 4 bases and V by 1 base; bases with no gene match: 3. Here the sequenced sample was PBMCs, taken on the day of the yellow fever booster vaccination. The sequence was obtained from a man aged 25-45 years who received the YFV17D yellow fever vaccine. The rearrangement links TRBV18 to TRBJ2-5; 7 nucleotides agree with TRBD2. The CDR3 protein is CASSPRTSVETQYF. The CDR3 coding sequence is TGTGCCAGCTCACCACGTACTAGCGTAGAGACCCAGTACTTC.